Listed below are T cell receptor beta chains from one sample, sequenced in a study of blood T cell repertoires in COVID-19. The data were produced by immunoSEQ multiplex PCR, yet TCRdb's version contains in-frame clones alone and is incomplete. The sample carries under 200,000 clones, over 75% recorded once. The sequenced sample consisted of peripheral blood. These receptors originate from a man aged 45-60 years with acute or convalescent COVID-19. CDR3s include the opening cysteine and the closing phenylalanine or tryptophan. A D gene is named only where the DNA matches it firmly. Expanded clones are given a class, and other clones once, few, many or no size at all.

clone_size d_call j_call v_call cdr3_aa cdr3_nt
. TRBD2 TRBJ2-1 TRBV11-2 CASSRTRNSYNEQFF TGTGCCAGCAGCCGGACTAGGAATTCCTACAATGAGCAGTTCTTC
. . TRBJ2-7 TRBV2 CASSDPNRNEQYF TGTGCCAGCAGTGACCCAAACAGGAACGAGCAGTACTTC
. . TRBJ2-3 TRBV27 CASSRQADTQYF TGTGCCAGCAGCCGACAGGCAGATACGCAGTATTTT
once TRBD2 TRBJ2-1 TRBV24-1 CATSETGGEQFF TGTGCCACCAGTGAGACGGGAGGTGAGCAGTTCTTC
. . TRBJ1-1 TRBV7-8 CASSHRLVPEAFF TGTGCCAGCAGCCACCGACTTGTCCCTGAAGCTTTCTTT
. TRBD2 TRBJ2-7 TRBV19 CASRKYPAGEYEQYF TGTGCCAGTAGGAAGTACCCAGCGGGAGAATACGAGCAGTACTTC
. TRBD2 TRBJ2-7 TRBV27 CASGGRGLVEQYF TGTGCCAGCGGCGGGAGGGGGCTTGTTGAGCAGTACTTC
once . TRBJ1-6 TRBV28 CASSPGGVYNSPLHF TGTGCCAGCAGTCCTGGGGGGGTATATAATTCACCCCTCCACTTT
. . TRBJ1-2 TRBV19 CASSIDQQGIDGYTF TGTGCCAGTAGTATAGATCAACAGGGAATCGATGGCTACACCTTC
. TRBD2 TRBJ2-1 TRBV28 CASSPPTSGYNEQFF TGTGCCAGCAGTCCTCCCACTAGCGGGTACAATGAGCAGTTCTTC
. . TRBJ2-3 TRBV3-1/TRBV3-2 CASSPYTDTQYF TGTGCCAGCAGCCCCTACACAGATACGCAGTATTTT
. TRBD1 TRBJ2-1 TRBV27 CASSKLRGTEQFF TGTGCCAGCAGTAAACTCAGGGGGACTGAGCAGTTCTTC
. TRBD2 TRBJ2-1 TRBV6-2/TRBV6-3 CASSPTSGVRNEQFF TGTGCCAGCAGCCCAACTAGCGGGGTACGTAATGAGCAGTTCTTC
. . TRBJ1-3 TRBV3-1/TRBV3-2 CASSTPRTASSGNTIYF TGTGCCAGCAGCACCCCTCGGACAGCCTCCTCTGGAAACACCATATATTTT
. . TRBJ2-7 TRBV9 CASSSSGYEQYF TGTGCCAGCAGCAGTAGCGGCTACGAGCAGTACTTC
. . TRBJ1-2 TRBV27 CASSSKPGSGYGYTF TGTGCCAGCAGTTCTAAACCGGGAAGCGGCTATGGCTACACCTTC
. TRBD1 TRBJ1-4 TRBV15 CATSVSGTGWEKLFF TGTGCCACCAGCGTTTCCGGGACAGGGTGGGAAAAACTGTTTTTT
once TRBD1 TRBJ2-3 TRBV14 CASSQGTGSSTDTQYF TGTGCCAGCAGCCAAGGGACAGGATCTAGCACAGATACGCAGTATTTT
. TRBD1 TRBJ2-3 TRBV7-9 CASSQIQGAKDTQYF TGTGCCAGCAGCCAGATACAGGGGGCAAAAGATACGCAGTATTTT
. . TRBJ2-5 TRBV5-4 CASSSRGQETQYF TGTGCCAGCAGCTCTCGGGGCCAAGAGACCCAGTACTTC
few TRBD1 TRBJ1-5 TRBV6-2/TRBV6-3 CASSYPRDRGHSNQPQHF TGTGCCAGCAGTTACCCCCGGGACAGGGGACATAGCAATCAGCCCCAGCATTTT
. TRBD2 TRBJ2-7 TRBV3-1/TRBV3-2 CASSQDTSASYEQYF TGTGCCAGCAGCCAGGATACTAGCGCCTCCTACGAGCAGTACTTC
. . TRBJ1-4 TRBV30 CASSGLDEKLFF TGTGCCTCTTCGGGGTTGGATGAAAAACTGTTTTTT
. TRBD2 TRBJ2-1 TRBV30 CAGRLAGYNEQFF TGTGCCGGAAGACTAGCAGGATACAATGAGCAGTTCTTC